This is a list of T cell receptor beta chains from one sample in a study of blood T cells in healthy people across ages. TCRdb re-called the 5' RACE reads through MiXCR, storing one row per CDR3 protein. The table shows some 1,000,000 distinct CDR3 sequences, with 20% to 25% occurring only once. A further study also used this sample, focusing on T cells of mothers and their children.

The sample consisted of blood. These receptors came from a girl aged 2 to 10 in good health. CDR3s include the opening cysteine and the closing phenylalanine or tryptophan. A D gene is named only where the DNA matches it firmly. The listing skips clone size in some rows; elsewhere it reads once, few, many or a size class.

clone_size	v_call	d_call	j_call	cdr3_length	cdr3_nt	cdr3_aa
few	TRBV6-5	-	TRBJ2-5	13	TGTGCCAGCAGCCCTCGGAAGGAGGGGACCCAGTACTTC	CASSPRKEGTQYF
few	TRBV27	-	TRBJ2-3	13	TGTGCCAGCAGTTTATCAAGACCAGATACGCAGTATTTT	CASSLSRPDTQYF
-	TRBV7-6	-	TRBJ2-2	14	TGTGCCAGCAGCTTATCCGGGGCGACCGGGGAGCTGTTTTTT	CASSLSGATGELFF
few	TRBV18	-	TRBJ1-2	13	TGTGCCAGCTCACCGTACGGCAATTATGGCTACACCTTC	CASSPYGNYGYTF
-	TRBV2	-	TRBJ2-5	12	TGTGCCAGCAGTGATATGAGGGAGACCCAGTACTTC	CASSDMRETQYF
-	TRBV20-1	TRBD2	TRBJ2-1	16	TGCAGTGCTAGAGAACTGACTAGCGGAGTATACAATGAGCAGTTCTTC	CSARELTSGVYNEQFF
-	TRBV29-1	TRBD1	TRBJ2-2	14	TGCAGCGTTCTCCACAGGGGGGACACCGGGGAGCTGTTTTTT	CSVLHRGDTGELFF
few	TRBV6-1	TRBD1	TRBJ2-6	16	TGTGCCAGCAGTGCCGAAGCCGGACAGGTGACCAACGTCCTGACTTTC	CASSAEAGQVTNVLTF
many	TRBV7-2	TRBD2	TRBJ2-5	14	TGTGCCTGCAAAGACACTAGCGGGCAAGAGACCCAGTACTTC	CACKDTSGQETQYF
-	TRBV5-1	TRBD1	TRBJ2-1	15	TGCGCCAGCAGCTTAGCCCTCGGGACAGGGCTTGAGCAGTTCTTC	CASSLALGTGLEQFF
few	TRBV6-6	-	TRBJ1-6	16	TGTGCCAGCAGTTACTCCTCTACAGCCTATAATTCACCCCTCCACTTT	CASSYSSTAYNSPLHF
-	TRBV2	-	TRBJ2-5	13	TGTGCCAGCGAGACCGGGAACGAAGAGACCCAGTACTTC	CASETGNEETQYF
few	TRBV20-1	TRBD1	TRBJ2-1	13	TGCAGTGCGCTGACAGGGTGGGTGAATGAGCAGTTCTTC	CSALTGWVNEQFF
-	TRBV6-5	TRBD2	TRBJ2-5	15	TGTGCCAGCAGGCTTACGGGAGGGGCCGGGGAGACCCAGTACTTC	CASRLTGGAGETQYF
-	TRBV9	-	TRBJ2-2	16	TGTGCCAGCAGCCCAAGGGGGGGGCCTCACACCGGGGAGCTGTTTTTT	CASSPRGGPHTGELFF